Below, 5 T cell receptor beta chains from the same sample are listed, as sequenced in a study of shared clonotypes between healthy human individuals. TCRdb's table, derived via immunoSEQ multiplex PCR, lists solely in-frame clones and lacks some. The sample yields approximately 500,000 clones, 90% to 96% seen once. Material for sequencing was naive CD4+ T cells sorted from blood. Regarding subset: CD45RA+ positively selected. The receptors shown here come from a woman aged 25-40 years in good health.

The genes are TRBV28 and TRBJ2-7; D is possibly TRBD2 (5 bases). V lost 10 bases, J lost 4 bases, and 17 bases lay in between. The V gene's germline CDR1 is MDHEN and CDR2 SYDVKM. The CDR3 is 13 residues long. DNA of the CDR3: TGTGCCACTAATGTGGGAGACGGATACGAGCAGTACTTC. Its translation is CATNVGDGYEQYF.

The chain is built from TRBV7-8 and TRBJ2-7; no firm D call. V lost 2 bases and J 3 bases, leaving 14 bases between the germline ends. The germline gives CDR1 SGHVS, CDR2 FQNEAQ. This CDR3 is 15 amino acids long. This CDR3 reads CASSLLIGTNYEQYF. The CDR3 region has the DNA TGTGCCAGCAGCTTATTGATCGGCACCAACTACGAGCAGTACTTC.

V gene TRBV6-1 combines with J gene TRBJ2-7, with unresolved D. Trimming removed 1 base from V and 3 bases from J, with 10 bases in between. The V gene's germline CDR1 is MNHNS and CDR2 SASEGT. The CDR3 loop spans 14 amino acids. The CDR3 sequence is CASSEVGSVYEQYF. DNA of the CDR3: TGTGCCAGCAGTGAAGTCGGGTCAGTCTACGAGCAGTACTTC.

The chain carries TRBV5-6 and TRBJ2-7; D uncertain. CDR1 and CDR2 (germline): SGHDT, YYEEEE. The CDR3 spans 14 residues. Trimming took 1 base from V and 1 from J, leaving 9 bases between them. The CDR3 region has the DNA TGTGCCAGCAGCTTGATGTCCCTTTCCTACGAGCAGTACTTC. This codes for CASSLMSLSYEQYF.

This chain uses TRBV19 with TRBJ2-1; 10 nucleotides align to TRBD1. The germline gives CDR1 LNHDA, CDR2 SQIVND (reference sequence). The CDR3 is 17 residues long. The V segment lost 7 bases and the J segment 7 bases; nucleotides outside the gene matches: 16. CDR3 in DNA: TGTGCCAGTACCCATTACCTCCGGGACAGGGGTGAAAATGAGCAGTTCTTC. Residues: CASTHYLRDRGENEQFF.